These 2 T cell receptor beta chains were all obtained from the same sample, sequenced in a study of CD8+CD57+ T cells in acquired aplastic anemia. Sequencing was done on patients that had shown CD8+CD57+ cell expansion by flow cytometry. The study profiled TCR beta VDJ and CDR3 using genomic DNA as template. One entry per CDR3 protein results from TCRdb running MiXCR on the reads. The table shows under 200,000 distinct CDR3 sequences, with roughly 48% occurring only once. The sequenced material came from sorted CD4+, CD8+, or CD8+CD57+ T cells (not recorded which) from PBMCs. Receptors were obtained from a human donor with aplastic anemia.

This clonotype was observed a few times. A much larger clone is a single base away; this may be a read error. The J gene is TRBJ1-3, the V gene TRBV25-1; no definite D call. The V end lost 4 bases, the J end lost 4 bases, and 2 bases lay between the germline ends. The CDR3 extends over 11 amino acids. The germline V gene encodes CDR1 MGHDK and CDR2 SYGVNS. DNA of the CDR3: TGTGCCAGCAGTGCAGGAAACACCATATATTTT. It specifies CASSAGNTIYF.

This clonotype was picked up a small number of times. The chain carries TRBV2 and TRBJ2-3; a weak D match, TRBD2 (5 bases). The CDR3 covers 15 residues. CDR1 and CDR2 from the germline V gene are SNHLY and FYNNEI. The V gene lost 6 bases and the J gene lost 6 bases, with 19 bases spanning the gap. Here the CDR3 reads CASRQTGISRDTQYF. In nucleotides, the CDR3 is TGTGCCAGCAGACAGACCGGGATCTCGAGGGATACGCAGTATTTT.